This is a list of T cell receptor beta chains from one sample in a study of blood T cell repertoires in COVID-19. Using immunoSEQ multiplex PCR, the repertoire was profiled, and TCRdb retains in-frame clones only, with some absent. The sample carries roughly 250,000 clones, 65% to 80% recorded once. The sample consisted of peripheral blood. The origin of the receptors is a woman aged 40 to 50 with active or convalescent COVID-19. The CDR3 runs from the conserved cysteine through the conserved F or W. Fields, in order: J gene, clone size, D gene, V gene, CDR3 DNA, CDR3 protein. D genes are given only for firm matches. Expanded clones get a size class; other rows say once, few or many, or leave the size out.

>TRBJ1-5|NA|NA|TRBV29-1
TGCAGCGTTAAGACAGGTAATCAGCCCCAGCATTTT
CSVKTGNQPQHF
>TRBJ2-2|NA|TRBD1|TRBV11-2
TGTGCCAGCAGCTCCCTGACAGGGCCCGGGGAGCTGTTTTTT
CASSSLTGPGELFF
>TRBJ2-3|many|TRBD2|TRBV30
TGTGCCTGGAGTACCGGGACTAGCGGGGGGGCAACAGATACGCAGTATTTT
CAWSTGTSGGATDTQYF
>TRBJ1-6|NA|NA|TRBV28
TGTGCCAGCAGGGGGACACTAAATAATTCACCCCTCCACTTT
CASRGTLNNSPLHF
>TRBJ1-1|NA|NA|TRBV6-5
NA
CASSFGAGTGAAEAFF
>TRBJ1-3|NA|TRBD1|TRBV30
TGTGCCTGGAGTGCCGGACAGGGGGCAACTGGAAACACCATATATTTT
CAWSAGQGATGNTIYF
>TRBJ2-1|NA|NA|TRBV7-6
TGTGCCAGCAGCTTAGTCTCCGGTAGCTCCTACAATGAGCAGTTCTTC
CASSLVSGSSYNEQFF
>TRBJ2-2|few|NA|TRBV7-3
TGTGCCAGCAGCTTAATTTTGAGCACCGGGGAGCTGTTTTTT
CASSLILSTGELFF
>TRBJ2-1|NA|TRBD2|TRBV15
TGTGCCACCAGCAGAGAAGCCTTAGGACTAGCGGGGGCCAATGAGCAGTTCTTC
CATSREALGLAGANEQFF
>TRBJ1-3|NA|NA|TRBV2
TGTGCCAGCAGTTCCCCCGGCTCTGGAAACACCATATATTTT
CASSSPGSGNTIYF
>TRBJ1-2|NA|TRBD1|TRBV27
TGTGCCAGCAGTATAACCCCTGGACAGGGGGAATATGGCTACACCTTC
CASSITPGQGEYGYTF
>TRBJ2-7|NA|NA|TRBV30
TGTGCCTGGGGGTTGACGGGAGTCATGCCCTACGAGCAGTACTTC
CAWGLTGVMPYEQYF
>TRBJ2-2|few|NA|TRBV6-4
TGTGCCAGCAGTGACTCGGACTCCAGCGGGGAGCTGTTTTTT
CASSDSDSSGELFF
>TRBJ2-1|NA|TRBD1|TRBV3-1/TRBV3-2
TGTGCCAGCAGCCAAGTCAGTTTGATACAGGGGGGACCCTACAATGAGCAGTTCTTC
CASSQVSLIQGGPYNEQFF
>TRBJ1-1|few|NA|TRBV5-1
TGCGCCAGCAGCTTGGGCGTCGACACTGAAGCTTTCTTT
CASSLGVDTEAFF
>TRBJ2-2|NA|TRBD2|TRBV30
TGTGCCTGGAGTGTACTTTGGCGGGGGGGCGAGGCCGGGGAGCTGTTTTTT
CAWSVLWRGGEAGELFF
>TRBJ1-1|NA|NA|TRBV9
TGTGCCAGCAGTCCCACCGGGCGGAGGGGAGCTTTCTTT
CASSPTGRRGAFF
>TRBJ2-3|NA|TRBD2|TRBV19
TGTGCCAGTACGACTAGCGGGGGGGCGGAAGATACGCAGTATTTT
CASTTSGGAEDTQYF
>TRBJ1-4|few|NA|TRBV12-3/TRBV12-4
TGTGCCAGCAGTCTCCGAGGATCGCGCCCGTTTTTT
CASSLRGSRPFF
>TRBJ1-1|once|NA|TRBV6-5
TGTGCCAGCAGTTACTCGACCACGGGGGAGGGAGCTTTCTTT
CASSYSTTGEGAFF
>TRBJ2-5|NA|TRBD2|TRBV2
TGTGCCAGCAGTTGGACTAGCGGGCGGGAGACCCAGTACTTC
CASSWTSGRETQYF
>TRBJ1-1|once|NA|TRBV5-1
TGCGCCAGCAGCTTGTTGAATGGACAGATCACTGAAGCTTTCTTT
CASSLLNGQITEAFF
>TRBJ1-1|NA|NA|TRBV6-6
TGTGCCAGCAGGGTATCAAGAGGGACTGAAGCTTTCTTT
CASRVSRGTEAFF
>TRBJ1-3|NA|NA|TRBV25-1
TGTGCCAGCAGACACAACTCTGGAAACACCATATATTTT
CASRHNSGNTIYF
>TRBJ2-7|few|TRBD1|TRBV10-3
TGTGCCATCAGTGCCGACGGGACAGGGCCCGACGAGCAGTACTTC
CAISADGTGPDEQYF
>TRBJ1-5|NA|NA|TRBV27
TGTGCCAGCAGTTTAGGGGGGTTTGGTCAGCCCCAGCATTTT
CASSLGGFGQPQHF
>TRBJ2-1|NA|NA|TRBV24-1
TGTGCCACCAGTGTGGACAGCTACAATGAGCAGTTCTTC
CATSVDSYNEQFF
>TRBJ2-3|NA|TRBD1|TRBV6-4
TGTGCCAGCAGCCCGGGACAGGGTGACACAGATACGCAGTATTTT
CASSPGQGDTDTQYF
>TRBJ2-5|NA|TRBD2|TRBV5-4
TGTGCCAGCAGCCCGCCGACTAGCGGGAGGGAGACCCAGTACTTC
CASSPPTSGRETQYF
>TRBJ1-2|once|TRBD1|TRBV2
TGTGCCAGCAGTTCCACCGGGACAGGGGTGTCCGATCGCTACACCTTC
CASSSTGTGVSDRYTF
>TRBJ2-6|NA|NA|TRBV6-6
TGTGCCAGCCTTCACCGGCAGGACTCTGGGGCCAACGTCCTGACTTTC
CASLHRQDSGANVLTF
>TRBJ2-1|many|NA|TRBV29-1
TGCAGCGTTGAAGATGGGAGAGGGACACCCCGAGGGGATGAGCAGTTCTTC
CSVEDGRGTPRGDEQFF
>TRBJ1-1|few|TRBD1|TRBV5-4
TGTGCCAGCAGCTTGGACAGGGGTAGTGGTGAAGCTTTCTTT
CASSLDRGSGEAFF
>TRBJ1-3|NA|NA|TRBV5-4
TGTGCCAGCAGCTTGGATCCAGACAGCTCTGGAAACACCATATATTTT
CASSLDPDSSGNTIYF
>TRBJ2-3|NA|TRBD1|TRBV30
TGTGCCTCAGATCTCAGACAGGGGGCGCCCAAAGATACGCAGTATTTT
CASDLRQGAPKDTQYF